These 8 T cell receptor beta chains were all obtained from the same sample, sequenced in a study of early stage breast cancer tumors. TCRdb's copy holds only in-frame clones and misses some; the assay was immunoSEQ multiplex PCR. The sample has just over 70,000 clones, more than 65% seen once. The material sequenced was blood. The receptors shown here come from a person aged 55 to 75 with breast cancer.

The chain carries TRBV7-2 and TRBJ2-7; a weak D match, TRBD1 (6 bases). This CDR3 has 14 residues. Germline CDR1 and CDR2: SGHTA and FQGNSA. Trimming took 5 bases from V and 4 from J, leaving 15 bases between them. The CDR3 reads CASSPMDSIYEQYF. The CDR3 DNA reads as TGTGCCAGCAGCCCGATGGACAGCATTTACGAGCAGTACTTC. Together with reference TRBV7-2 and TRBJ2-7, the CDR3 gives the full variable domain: GAGVSQSPSNKVTEKGKDVELRCDPISGHTALYWYRQSLGQGLEFLIYFQGNSAPDKSGLPSDRFSAERTGGSVSTLTIQRTQQEDSAVYLCASSPMDSIYEQYFGPGTRLTVT.

The CDR3 here is CASSLGVGEQFF. Here the CDR3 DNA reads TGTGCCAGCAGCTTAGGGGTCGGGGAGCAGTTCTTC. The chain couples TRBV7-3 to TRBJ2-1; no clear D gene. Germline CDR1 SGHTA, CDR2 FQGTGA. The ends were cut back, 2 bases at V and 10 bases at J, with 9 bases in the middle. The CDR3 consists of 12 residues.

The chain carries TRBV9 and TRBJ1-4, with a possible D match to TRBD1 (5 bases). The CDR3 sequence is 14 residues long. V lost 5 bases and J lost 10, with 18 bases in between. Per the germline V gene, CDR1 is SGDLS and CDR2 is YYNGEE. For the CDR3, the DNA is TGTGCCAGCAGAGCCGGGACTTCGGGTGGAAAACTGTTTTTT. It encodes CASRAGTSGGKLFF.

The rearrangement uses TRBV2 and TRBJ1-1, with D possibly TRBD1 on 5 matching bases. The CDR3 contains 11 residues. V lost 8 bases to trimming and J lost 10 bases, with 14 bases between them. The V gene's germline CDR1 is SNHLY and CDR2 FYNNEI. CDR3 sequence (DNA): TGTGCCAGCCTCCTGGCGGGGGGAGCTTTCTTT. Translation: CASLLAGGAFF.

In DNA form, the CDR3 reads TGTGCCAGCAGCGCCACTCAGGGACCAGGAAACACCATATATTTT. Translation: CASSATQGPGNTIYF. The chain links TRBV9 to TRBJ1-3; TRBD1 is a possible D gene (5 bases). V lost 3 bases, J lost 4 bases, and 14 bases lay in between. This CDR3 is 15 amino acids long. CDR1 is SGDLS and CDR2 is YYNGEE in the germline V gene.

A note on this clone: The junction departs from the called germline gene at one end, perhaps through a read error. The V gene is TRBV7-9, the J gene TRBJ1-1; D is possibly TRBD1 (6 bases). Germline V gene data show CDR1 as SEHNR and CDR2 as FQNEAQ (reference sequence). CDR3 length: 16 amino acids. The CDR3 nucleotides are TGTGCCAGCAGGTTAGGGGGGAGGTTACTGAACACTGAAGCTTTCTTT. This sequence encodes CASRLGGRLLNTEAFF.

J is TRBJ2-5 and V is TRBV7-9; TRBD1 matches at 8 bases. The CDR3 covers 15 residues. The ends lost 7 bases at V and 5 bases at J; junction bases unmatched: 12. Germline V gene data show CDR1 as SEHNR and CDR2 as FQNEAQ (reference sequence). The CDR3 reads CASTPGQGSTETQYF. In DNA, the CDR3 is TGTGCCAGCACCCCAGGACAGGGTAGTACGGAGACCCAGTACTTC.

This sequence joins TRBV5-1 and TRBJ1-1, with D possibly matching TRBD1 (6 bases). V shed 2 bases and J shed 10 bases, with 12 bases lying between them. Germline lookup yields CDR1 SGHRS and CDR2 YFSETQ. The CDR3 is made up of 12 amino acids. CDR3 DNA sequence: TGCGCCAGCAGCTTTGTAGGGGGTTTAGCTTTCTTT. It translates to CASSFVGGLAFF.